This entry is about one TCR beta chain. Its antigen is unknown. The identical CDR3 is also encoded by other nucleotide sequences in the sample. This CDR3 is built from 15 residues. Trimming stripped 7 bases from V and 1 base from J, with 17 bases between. CDR1 SNHLY and CDR2 FYNNEI come from the germline V gene. The sample belongs to a study of T cell responses to AZD1222 COVID-19 vaccine. Study-wide results and caveats: Clonal diversity may have been underestimated, and the donors were mostly white British, with more females than males. Samples come after the peak T cell response, not at day 14. Spike-specific TCR breadth and depth grew following two AZD1222 doses.

Sequencing was performed with immunoSEQ multiplex PCR; in TCRdb, only in-frame clones are kept and a portion is missing. The table lists about 120,000 clones, about nine tenths of them singletons, with 7.2% in the top ten. The sequenced sample was peripheral blood, obtained on day 0 of AZD1222 vaccination. The sequence came from an adult in good health. The chain combines TRBV2 with TRBJ2-7, with a possible D match to TRBD2 (5 bases). The CDR3 loop reads CASTYGLAGSYEQYF. The CDR3, as DNA: TGTGCCAGCACTTACGGGCTTGCGGGTTCCTACGAGCAGTACTTC.